The entry below describes one TCR beta chain. The same CDR3 also results from other DNA sequences found in this sample. The sample originates from a study of CD8+ T cells in alopecia areata. Treatment defined: oral pan-JAK inhibitor, 5-10 mg twice daily. Germline V lookup: CDR1 LNHDA, CDR2 SQIVND (reference sequence). The CDR3 runs 12 residues. Trimming removed 1 base at V and 6 bases at J, with 4 bases between. As the sequencing template, cDNA was produced by extracting RNA and reverse transcribing it. Data came from immunoSEQ multiplex PCR; TCRdb stores just in-frame clones and leaves some out. The sample has roughly 200,000 clones; roughly 50% are singletons.

This TCR came from a human donor with alopecia areata. Sequencing was performed on CD8+ T cells sorted from blood, taken at week 24, from a patient treated with tofacitinib. V usage is TRBV19 and J usage is TRBJ2-1; D not resolved. CDR3 bases: TGTGCCAGTAGTATAGGGGTCAATGAGCAGTTCTTC. This encodes CASSIGVNEQFF.